Following are 30 T cell receptor beta chains from one sample sequenced in a study of EBV T-cell therapy then PD-1 blockade in nasopharyngeal carcinoma. Treatment here: AdE1-LMPpoly-expanded autologous EBV-specific T-cell therapy followed by anti-PD-1 nivolumab. Antigen specificity for these receptors is unknown. The table came from immunoSEQ multiplex PCR; TCRdb's copy has only in-frame clones and leaves some out. The sample includes under 20,000 clones, roughly 83% of them seen just once. The material sequenced was CD8+ T cells from blood, taken around day 33 from a patient whose treatment included autologous EBV-specific T cells and nivolumab. These receptor sequences come from a man aged 40-50 years with nasopharyngeal carcinoma.

The chain carries TRBV4-3 and TRBJ2-2; maybe TRBD2 (5 bases). This CDR3 is 13 amino acids long. The germline V gene encodes CDR1 LGHNA and CDR2 YSLEER. The germline V and J ends were trimmed by 0 bases and 8 bases, with 7 bases remaining between them. The CDR3, as DNA: TGCGCCAGCAGCCAAGATAGGGAGGGGGAGCTGTTTTTT. It yields the protein CASSQDREGELFF.

The V and J genes are TRBV9 and TRBJ2-2, with no clear D. Trimming stripped 3 bases from V and 5 bases from J, with 17 bases between. The CDR3 loop spans 16 amino acids. The germline V gene has CDR1 SGDLS and CDR2 YYNGEE. CDR3 sequence reads: CASSAKKGRGTGELFF. The CDR3 DNA reads TGTGCCAGCAGCGCAAAGAAAGGGCGTGGTACCGGGGAGCTGTTTTTT.

The chain carries TRBV4-1 and TRBJ1-4; 9 bases map to TRBD1. CDR3 length: 15 residues. Germline V lookup: CDR1 MGHRA, CDR2 YSYEKL. J lost 11 bases, V lost 2 bases, and 9 bases had no gene match. The CDR3 coding sequence is TGCGCCAGCAGCCAAACCGGGACAGGGCTCGGGAAACTGTTTTTT. Its protein is CASSQTGTGLGKLFF.

The rearrangement joins TRBV7-9 to TRBJ1-1, with 9 bases matching TRBD1. V was pared by 1 base and J by 9 bases, with 15 bases of the junction left unmatched. The CDR3 is made up of 17 amino acids. Germline CDR1 reads SEHNR; CDR2 reads FQNEAQ (reference sequence). CDR3 in DNA: TGTGCCAGCAGCTTAGGGACAGGGGCCCACTTTAACCAAAAAGCTTTCTTT. Amino acid sequence: CASSLGTGAHFNQKAFF. Filled out from reference TRBV7-9 and TRBJ1-1, the complete variable domain reads DTGVSQNPRHKITKRGQNVTFRCDPISEHNRLYWYRQTLGQGPEFLTYFQNEAQLEKSRLLSDRFSAERPKGSFSTLEIQRTEQGDSAMYLCASSLGTGAHFNQKAFFGQGTRLTVV.

The chain couples TRBV28 to TRBJ1-2; D might be TRBD1 (6 bases). The CDR3 covers 15 residues. Trimming removed 1 base at V and 3 bases at J, with 12 bases between. Germline V gene data show CDR1 as MDHEN and CDR2 as SYDVKM. The CDR3 here is CASSLLGAADYGYTF. The CDR3 DNA is TGTGCCAGCAGTTTATTGGGGGCTGCCGACTATGGCTACACCTTC.

J is TRBJ2-3 and V is TRBV6-5; 7 positions agree with TRBD1. CDR1 and CDR2 from the germline V gene are MNHEY and SVGAGI. V lost 6 bases and J lost 4; bases outside the gene matches: 7. This CDR3 has 14 residues. CDR3: CASRQTGFADTQYF. The CDR3 DNA sequence: TGTGCCAGCAGGCAGACAGGGTTTGCAGATACGCAGTATTTT.

This chain joins TRBV5-8 and TRBJ2-5, with D tentatively TRBD2 (6 bases). V was shortened by 0 bases and J by 5 bases, with 11 bases between the two germline ends. Per germline, CDR1 SGHTS and CDR2 YDEGEE. The CDR3 runs 14 residues. The CDR3 bases are TGTGCCAGCAGCTTGGTGGGGGGATCGGAGACCCAGTACTTC. Its translation is CASSLVGGSETQYF.

V usage is TRBV19 and J usage is TRBJ1-1; 8 bases agree with TRBD1. Germline CDR1 reads LNHDA; CDR2 reads SQIVND (reference sequence). The V segment lost 5 bases and the J segment 3 bases; nucleotides outside the gene matches: 11. CDR3 length equals 16 residues. The CDR3 here is CASSPRTGYGDTEAFF. DNA of the CDR3: TGTGCCAGTAGTCCCCGGACAGGGTACGGGGACACTGAAGCTTTCTTT.

This chain connects TRBV7-9 to TRBJ2-1, with D tentatively TRBD1 (5 bases). CDR1 and CDR2 (germline): SEHNR, FQNEAQ (reference sequence). This CDR3 region has 11 residues. V lost 1 base to trimming and J lost 15 bases, with 10 bases between them. The CDR3 protein is CASSLVEGAFF. In nucleotides, the CDR3 is TGTGCCAGCAGCTTAGTTGAAGGGGCGTTCTTC. Using reference TRBV7-9 and TRBJ2-1 for the parts outside the CDR3, the full variable domain is DTGVSQNPRHKITKRGQNVTFRCDPISEHNRLYWYRQTLGQGPEFLTYFQNEAQLEKSRLLSDRFSAERPKGSFSTLEIQRTEQGDSAMYLCASSLVEGAFFGPGTRLTVL.

V usage is TRBV7-9 and J usage is TRBJ2-2; the D gene is possibly TRBD1 (5 bases). This CDR3 region has 14 residues. Germline V CDR1 and CDR2: SEHNR, FQNEAQ (reference sequence). The V end was cut by 2 bases, the J end by 10 bases, with 14 bases between. CDR3 in amino acids: CASSLIVSREELFF. CDR3 coding DNA: TGTGCCAGCAGCTTAATAGTGTCCAGGGAGGAGCTGTTTTTT.

This clone was detected only once. The gene calls are TRBV6-4 and TRBJ2-1, with D possibly being TRBD1 or TRBD2 (5 bases each). The CDR3 length is 16 residues. Germline lookup yields CDR1 MRHNA and CDR2 SNTAGT. Deletions cut 3 bases from V and 0 bases from J, with 12 bases between. The CDR3: CASSDEAGSSYNEQFF. CDR3 DNA sequence: TGTGCCAGCAGTGATGAGGCAGGGAGCTCCTACAATGAGCAGTTCTTC.

This chain joins TRBV27 and TRBJ2-7; 11 nucleotides align to TRBD1. Germline V lookup: CDR1 MNHEY, CDR2 SMNVEV (reference sequence). This CDR3 spans 12 amino acids. V lost 8 bases to trimming and J lost 7 bases; unmatched junction nucleotides: 4. CDR3 residues: CASWDRGKEQYF. In nucleotides, the CDR3 is TGTGCCAGCTGGGACAGGGGGAAGGAGCAGTACTTC.

The chain couples TRBV5-1 to TRBJ2-1; no definite D call. The CDR3 has 14 amino acids. Trimming stripped 2 bases from V and 8 bases from J, with 14 bases between. The germline CDR1 and CDR2 sequences are SGHRS and YFSETQ. The CDR3 region has the DNA TGCGCCAGCAGCTTAACCTTCTCCTGGGATGAGCAGTTCTTC. It is translated as CASSLTFSWDEQFF.

V is TRBV14 and J is TRBJ1-4, with D maybe TRBD1 (5 bases). The CDR3 has 17 amino acids. From germline, CDR1 is SGHDN and CDR2 FVKESK. V dropped 0 bases and J dropped 8 bases, with 19 bases sitting between them. CDR3 in amino acids: CASSQDPQHGAREKLFF. The CDR3 DNA reads TGTGCCAGCAGCCAAGACCCGCAGCACGGGGCCAGGGAAAAACTGTTTTTT. Full variable domain (missing parts from reference TRBV14 and TRBJ1-4): EAGVTQFPSHSVIEKGQTVTLRCDPISGHDNLYWYRRVMGKEIKFLLHFVKESKQDESGMPNNRFLAERTGGTYSTLKVQPAELEDSGVYFCASSQDPQHGAREKLFFGSGTQLSVL.

The V call is TRBV7-9, the J call TRBJ1-6; no firm D call. The CDR3 has 14 residues. CDR1 is SEHNR and CDR2 is FQNEAQ in the germline V gene (reference sequence). The V and J ends lost 1 base and 7 bases respectively, with 8 bases between them. The CDR3 DNA is TGTGCCAGCAGCTTAGTACCCCAAAATTCACCCCTCCACTTT. This codes for CASSLVPQNSPLHF. Supplemented by reference TRBV7-9 and TRBJ1-6, the full variable domain reads DTGVSQNPRHKITKRGQNVTFRCDPISEHNRLYWYRQTLGQGPEFLTYFQNEAQLEKSRLLSDRFSAERPKGSFSTLEIQRTEQGDSAMYLCASSLVPQNSPLHFGNGTRLTVT.

This clone is a singleton in its sample. J is TRBJ1-6 and V is TRBV1. TRBV1 is assigned pseudogene status. The CDR3 extends over 17 amino acids. CDR3 residues: CTSSRDGKRDYNSPLHF. The CDR3 nucleotides read TGCACCAGCAGCCGGGACGGTAAGAGGGACTATAATTCACCCCTCCACTTT.

CDR3 DNA: TGTGCCAGCAGTTTAGGGACAGGCTACGAGCAGTACTTC. Amino acids: CASSLGTGYEQYF. V usage is TRBV27 and J usage is TRBJ2-7; 8 bases are a match to TRBD1. The germline CDR1 and CDR2 sequences are MNHEY and SMNVEV (reference sequence). The CDR3 totals 13 residues. After removal of 2 bases from V and 3 bases from J, the junction contained 0 bases not matched to a gene.

The J gene is TRBJ2-7, the V gene TRBV11-1; no definite D call. The CDR3 is 14 residues long. Germline V gives CDR1 SGHAT, CDR2 FQDESV (reference sequence). V shed 2 bases and J shed 4 bases, with 12 bases lying between them. The CDR3, as DNA: TGTGCCAGCAGCTTATCCGGACCAATATACGAGCAGTACTTC. This gives the protein CASSLSGPIYEQYF.

This rearrangement joins TRBV19 to TRBJ1-2; perhaps TRBD1 as D (6 bases). The CDR3 is made up of 13 amino acids. The V gene lost 3 bases and the J gene lost 4 bases, with 9 bases spanning the gap. Germline values: CDR1 LNHDA, CDR2 SQIVND (reference sequence). CDR3 coding DNA: TGTGCCAGTAGTATTCAGGGGAGCTATGGCTACACCTTC. It encodes CASSIQGSYGYTF. Together with reference TRBV19 and TRBJ1-2, the CDR3 gives the full variable domain: DGGITQSPKYLFRKEGQNVTLSCEQNLNHDAMYWYRQDPGQGLRLIYYSQIVNDFQKGDIAEGYSVSREKKESFPLTVTSAQKNPTAFYLCASSIQGSYGYTFGSGTRLTVV.

This clone was observed a single time. The J gene is TRBJ2-4, the V gene TRBV11-2, with TRBD2 as a possible D gene (6 bases). The germline V gene has CDR1 SGHAT and CDR2 FQNNGV. Trimming took off 10 bases at V and 1 base at J, with 17 bases between the two ends. CDR3 length: 15 residues. As DNA, the CDR3 is TGTGCCACCGGGAGAGGGTCGGCGGCCAAAAACATTCAGTACTTC. Its protein is CATGRGSAAKNIQYF.

The rearrangement links TRBV27 to TRBJ2-7, with 7 bases identical to TRBD1. J was trimmed by 4 bases and V by 3 bases; bases with no gene match: 6. CDR1 and CDR2 (germline): MNHEY, SMNVEV (reference sequence). This CDR3 comprises 14 residues. Written as DNA, the CDR3 is TGTGCCAGCAGTTTTAAAGGGGGCGCGTACGAGCAGTACTTC. It translates to CASSFKGGAYEQYF.

This clone is a singleton in its sample. The chain uses TRBV30 and TRBJ2-3, with D possibly matching TRBD2 (5 bases). Trimming removed 3 bases from V and 0 bases from J, with 10 bases in between. The CDR3 consists of 14 residues. Germline CDR1 is GTSNPN and CDR2 is SVGIG (reference sequence). The CDR3 here is CAWSRDTSTDTQYF. DNA for the CDR3: TGTGCCTGGAGCCGGGATACCAGCACAGATACGCAGTATTTT.

The chain has TRBV7-6 and TRBJ2-1; possible D gene TRBD2, 6 bases. Germline V gene sequence: CDR1 SGHVS, CDR2 FNYEAQ. V was clipped by 0 bases and J by 3 bases, with 12 bases between them. CDR3 length equals 16 residues. The DNA of the CDR3 is TGTGCCAGCAGCTTAGCAAGGTGGGGGGTCTACAATGAGCAGTTCTTC. Its translation: CASSLARWGVYNEQFF. Variable domain in full (rest from reference TRBV7-6 and TRBJ2-1): GAGVSQSPRYKVTKRGQDVALRCDPISGHVSLYWYRQALGQGPEFLTYFNYEAQQDKSGLPNDRFSAERPEGSISTLTIQRTEQRDSAMYRCASSLARWGVYNEQFFGPGTRLTVL.

CDR3 coding DNA: TGTGCCAGCAGCCAAGCCGGGACAGGGGTCGGCTACACCTTC. Its protein is CASSQAGTGVGYTF. This rearrangement joins TRBV14 to TRBJ1-2, with TRBD1 matching over 10 bases. Germline-derived CDR1 and CDR2 are SGHDN and FVKESK. The CDR3 is 14 residues long. V dropped 1 base and J dropped 8; count of bases not matched to a gene: 4.

The J gene is TRBJ2-4, the V gene TRBV29-1, with D perhaps TRBD1 or TRBD2 (5 bases each). The germline CDR1 and CDR2 sequences are SQVTM and ANQGSEA. The CDR3 has 14 residues. V was cut by 1 base and J by 7 bases, with 14 bases left in between. The CDR3 is CSVEGRDEENIQYF. CDR3 bases: TGCAGCGTTGAAGGCCGGGACGAAGAGAACATTCAGTACTTC.

The rearrangement links TRBV10-3 to TRBJ1-2, with D uncertain. This CDR3 is built from 14 residues. Per germline, CDR1 ENHRY and CDR2 SYGVKD. V lost 2 bases and J lost 2, with 9 bases in between. In nucleotides, the CDR3 is TGTGCCATCAGTGAGCCAGGACCCAACTATGGCTACACCTTC. Translating it yields CAISEPGPNYGYTF.

The chain couples TRBV7-8 to TRBJ2-7; D gene uncertain. V shed 5 bases and J shed 3 bases, with 8 bases lying between them. The CDR3 spans 12 residues. The germline CDR1 and CDR2 sequences are SGHVS and FQNEAQ. The CDR3 DNA sequence: TGTGCCAGCAGCCATGGGGTCTACGAGCAGTACTTC. As protein: CASSHGVYEQYF.

This chain uses TRBV6-5 with TRBJ2-1; 10 bases are a match to TRBD2. The V gene end was trimmed by 7 bases and the J gene end by 2 bases; junction bases not matched to a gene: 5. The CDR3 consists of 15 residues. CDR1 and CDR2 (germline): MNHEY, SVGAGI. CDR3 nucleotides: TGTGCCAGCACCCATACTAGCGGGGCCTACAATGAGCAGTTCTTC. This codes for CASTHTSGAYNEQFF.

The chain joins TRBV27 to TRBJ1-2; a possible D gene is TRBD1 (6 bases). V lost 3 bases and J 8 bases, leaving 19 bases between the germline ends. This CDR3 is 15 amino acids long. Germline values: CDR1 MNHEY, CDR2 SMNVEV (reference sequence). The CDR3, as DNA: TGTGCCAGCAGTTTCGGCGGGGGCGCATCCGACGGCTACACCTTC. Translating gives CASSFGGGASDGYTF.

This clone was recorded once. The V gene is TRBV27, the J gene TRBJ2-7; D gene unclear. Germline V gene data show CDR1 as MNHEY and CDR2 as SMNVEV (reference sequence). V was pared by 4 bases and J by 0 bases, with 10 bases between. This CDR3 region has 14 residues. The CDR3 loop reads CASSSVTTSYEQYF. The DNA for the CDR3 is TGTGCCAGCAGTTCGGTGACAACCTCCTACGAGCAGTACTTC.